The rows below give T cell receptor beta chains drawn from one sample of a study of cytotoxic CD8 clonotypes in ibrutinib-treated CLL. Assay: immunoSEQ multiplex PCR; the TCRdb copy retains only in-frame clones and omits some. In the table there are about 160,000 clones, more than 75% of which are singletons. This specimen consisted of PBMCs, obtained after 12 months of ibrutinib treatment. These receptors all stem from a human donor with chronic lymphocytic leukemia. Each CDR3 is given with its conserved first and last residue. A D gene is named only where the DNA matches it firmly. Not every row has a clone size; where given, it reads once, few, many or a size class.

.	TRBJ2-3	TRBV7-2	.	TGTGCCAGCAGCCGCCCCCAAAGCACAGATACGCAGTATTTT	CASSRPQSTDTQYF
.	TRBJ1-5	TRBV19	.	TGTGCCAGTAATCAGGGAACCTATAGCAATCAGCCCCAGCATTTT	CASNQGTYSNQPQHF
.	TRBJ1-2	TRBV5-5	.	TGTGCCAGCAGCCCAGAAGGCGTGGTCTTCTATGGCTACACCTTC	CASSPEGVVFYGYTF
TRBD1	TRBJ1-1	TRBV19	.	TGTGCCAGTAGGCCGGGACAGAGGGTCGACACTGAAGCTTTCTTT	CASRPGQRVDTEAFF
.	TRBJ1-4	TRBV28	.	TGTGCCAGCAGTTTGGACGATAGCCTAACAACTAATGAAAAACTGTTTTTT	CASSLDDSLTTNEKLFF
.	TRBJ1-4	TRBV4-3	many	TGCGCCAGCAGCCTGGGCGACCTACTTCAAAATGAAAAACTGTTTTTT	CASSLGDLLQNEKLFF
.	TRBJ2-4	TRBV11-3	.	TGTGCCAGCAGCTCGACAGGCGTCGGCAAAAACATTCAGTACTTC	CASSSTGVGKNIQYF
.	TRBJ2-7	TRBV7-2	.	TGTGCCAGCAGCGAGAGCTACGAGCAGTACTTC	CASSESYEQYF
TRBD1	TRBJ2-5	TRBV28	.	TGTGCCAGCAGTAGAAGGACAGGCGCTAAAGAGACCCAGTACTTC	CASSRRTGAKETQYF
TRBD2	TRBJ2-1	TRBV5-1	few	TGCGCCAGCAGCTTAGCTAGCGGGACATACAATGAGCAGTTCTTC	CASSLASGTYNEQFF
TRBD1	TRBJ1-5	TRBV28	.	TGTGCCAGCAAGGGACAGGGGGTTGGGCAGCCCCAGCATTTT	CASKGQGVGQPQHF
.	TRBJ1-5	TRBV7-2	.	TGTGCCAGCAGCTCCGCCGGGGGGTGGCAGCCCCAGCATTTT	CASSSAGGWQPQHF
.	TRBJ1-6	TRBV28	once	TGTGCCAGCAGGGGTACAGGAACTAATTCACCCCTCCACTTT	CASRGTGTNSPLHF
.	TRBJ1-1	TRBV9	.	TGTGCCAGCAGCCCAATGGTTGCGGGGGGGAACACTGAAGCTTTCTTT	CASSPMVAGGNTEAFF
.	TRBJ1-3	TRBV18	.	TGTGCCAGCTCACCTCAGGCTACTGGAAACACCATATATTTT	CASSPQATGNTIYF
.	TRBJ2-1	TRBV4-1	once	TGCGCCAGCAGCTCCGAATCCTTCGATGAGCAGTTCTTC	CASSSESFDEQFF
.	TRBJ2-7	TRBV7-2	.	TGTGCCAGCAGCCCAGACCCAGGGTTTGGCTACGAGCAGTACTTC	CASSPDPGFGYEQYF
.	TRBJ1-4	TRBV18	.	TGTGCCAGCTCACCACCTGCGGTCCGTGGCGAAAAACTGTTTTTT	CASSPPAVRGEKLFF
TRBD1	TRBJ1-1	TRBV30	.	TGTGCCTGGAGGGTTACACAGGGGCACACTGAAGCTTTCTTT	CAWRVTQGHTEAFF
TRBD1	TRBJ2-2	TRBV6-1	.	TGTGCCAGCAGTGACCCACCGGGACAGGGGCGAGGGACCGGGGAGCTGTTTTTT	CASSDPPGQGRGTGELFF
.	TRBJ1-3	TRBV2	.	TGTGCCAGCAGTCCAACCTCTGGAAACACCATATATTTT	CASSPTSGNTIYF
TRBD2	TRBJ2-7	TRBV6-5	.	TGTGCCAGCAAGGGACTAGCGGGTCCCTACGAGCAGTACTTC	CASKGLAGPYEQYF
TRBD1	TRBJ2-7	TRBV7-2	.	TGTGGGACCCAGGGGGACTCCTACGAGCAGTACTTC	CGTQGDSYEQYF
TRBD1	TRBJ2-2	TRBV7-9	once	TGTGCCAGCAGCTTAGACGGGACAGCTTCCCGGGCGAACACCGGGGAGCTGTTTTTT	CASSLDGTASRANTGELFF
TRBD2	TRBJ2-7	TRBV25-1	.	TGTGCCAGCAGTGCGACTAGCGGTACCTACGAGCAGTACTTC	CASSATSGTYEQYF